This T cell receptor beta chain derives from a study of blood T cell repertoires in COVID-19. Study-level information: The analysed material was cDNA or gDNA that came from T cells, B-cell-depleted T cells, or PBMCs.

Assay used: immunoSEQ multiplex PCR; TCRdb lists only in-frame clones, some missing. This repertoire shows roughly 320,000 clones, roughly nine tenths found once; its top ten account for approximately 1.8%. This CDR3 region has 13 residues. Germline V gene sequence: CDR1 SGHRS, CDR2 YFSETQ. V was clipped by 3 bases and J by 0 bases, with 4 bases between them. Sequencing used peripheral blood. This TCR derives from a woman aged 30 to 39 with COVID-19, enrolled during active disease. V usage is TRBV5-1 and J usage is TRBJ1-3; D gene unclear. CDR3 region: CASSSGSGNTIYF. In nucleotides, the CDR3 is TGCGCCAGCAGCTCAGGCTCTGGAAACACCATATATTTT. The full variable domain, its missing parts supplied by reference TRBV5-1 and TRBJ1-3, is KAGVTQTPRYLIKTRGQQVTLSCSPISGHRSVSWYQQTPGQGLQFLFEYFSETQRNKGNFPGRFSGRQFSNSRSEMNVSTLELGDSALYLCASSSGSGNTIYFGEGSWLTVV.